Shown below are 22 T cell receptor beta chains from a single sample sequenced in a study of cytomegalovirus exposure and HLA in healthy donors (dated by TCRdb to the late 2010s). To prepare the library, the immunoSEQ multiplex PCR assay was applied. The multiplex PCR relied on a mix of 60 forward primers for TCR Vbeta segments and 13 reverse primers for TCR Jbeta segments. Not all clones reach the TCRdb copy of this immuneACCESS table, which keeps in-frame sequences only. Checked studies attribute under half of the gap to unresolved V genes and leave the rest unexplained. The table for this sample lists about 93,000 clones; nearly 80% of them were counted only once. Roughly 3% of the sample comes from the top ten. Sequencing input: PBMCs. Receptor source: a woman aged 40 to 50 in good health and CMV-seronegative.

This rearrangement joins TRBV6-5 to TRBJ2-5, with 8 bases fitting TRBD1. With V trimmed by 5 bases and J by 1 base, 0 bases remained unmatched. This CDR3 contains 13 residues. CDR1 MNHEY and CDR2 SVGAGI come from the germline V gene. The CDR3 region has the DNA TGTGCCAGCAGTGACAGGGGCCAAGAGACCCAGTACTTC. Protein sequence: CASSDRGQETQYF.

The chain recombines TRBV6-4 with TRBJ2-3; 11 positions match TRBD2. Losses at the gene ends were 4 bases for V and 4 bases for J; bases not matched to a gene: 4. From germline, CDR1 is MRHNA and CDR2 SNTAGT. The length of the CDR3 is 15 residues. CDR3 DNA sequence: TGTGCCAGCAGTGCCATAGCGGGAGGGCCAGATACGCAGTATTTT. Its translation: CASSAIAGGPDTQYF.

The chain carries TRBV5-1 and TRBJ2-1, with D unresolved. The germline V and J ends were trimmed by 1 base and 7 bases, with 15 bases remaining between them. The V gene's germline CDR1 is SGHRS and CDR2 YFSETQ. This CDR3 is built from 15 residues. Here the CDR3 reads CASSLSGPSLNEQFF. The CDR3 bases are TGCGCCAGCAGCTTGTCTGGGCCCTCTTTAAATGAGCAGTTCTTC.

The V and J genes are TRBV4-1 and TRBJ1-3; D uncertain. The CDR3 is 15 amino acids. Trimming shortened V by 0 bases and J by 4 bases, and 10 bases separated the two germline ends. Looked up from germline, CDR1 is MGHRA and CDR2 is YSYEKL. CDR3 coding DNA: TGCGCCAGCAGCCAAGATCGCGCAAGAGGAAACACCATATATTTT. As protein: CASSQDRARGNTIYF.

This clone was seen only a few times. Other nucleotide sequences in the sample specify the same CDR3. V usage is TRBV5-4 and J usage is TRBJ2-1, with D possibly matching TRBD2 (5 bases). CDR1 and CDR2 from the germline V gene are SGHNT and YYREEE (reference sequence). The length of the CDR3 is 11 residues. With 4 bases removed from V and 7 bases from J, the gap between germline ends came to 6 bases. This CDR3 reads CASSRGNEQFF. Written as DNA, the CDR3 is TGTGCCAGCAGCCGCGGGAATGAGCAGTTCTTC.

The rearrangement joins TRBV11-2 to TRBJ2-5, with D tentatively TRBD1 (5 bases). The J call may be incorrect, as the DNA end agrees better with TRBJ2-7. Germline assignment: CDR1 SGHAT and CDR2 FQNNGV. The CDR3 has 13 amino acids. The CDR3 reads CASSSGRVSEQYF. CDR3 DNA sequence: TGTGCCAGCAGCTCGGGCAGGGTATCCGAGCAGTACTTC.

The rearrangement links TRBV15 to TRBJ1-3; TRBD1 is a possible D gene (6 bases). V was shortened by 3 bases and J by 8 bases, with 14 bases between the two germline ends. The germline CDR1 and CDR2 sequences are LNHNV and YYDKDF (reference sequence). The CDR3 has 14 residues. CDR3 in amino acids: CATSRRRGRDTIYF. The DNA for the CDR3 is TGTGCCACCAGCAGGCGCAGGGGTCGGGACACCATATATTTT.

This clone came up once. Other nucleotide sequences in the sample specify the same CDR3. V and J are TRBV6-5 and TRBJ1-5, with D perhaps matching TRBD1 (5 bases). There are 13 residues in the CDR3. V was pared by 6 bases and J by 5 bases, with 11 bases between. Germline V gives CDR1 MNHEY, CDR2 SVGAGI. The CDR3 nucleotides are TGTGCCAGCAGCCAAACGGGGGATCAGCCCCAGCATTTT. Translation gives CASSQTGDQPQHF.

This clone came up a few times. The chain recombines TRBV14 with TRBJ1-2, with D unresolved. The CDR3 runs 13 residues. With 0 bases removed from V and 8 bases from J, the gap between germline ends came to 10 bases. CDR1 and CDR2 (germline): SGHDN, FVKESK. CDR3 region: CASSQDLEGGYTF. CDR3 nucleotide sequence: TGTGCCAGCAGCCAAGATCTCGAGGGCGGCTACACCTTC.

The CDR3 spells CASSSQGPLEAFF. The CDR3 bases are TGTGCCAGCAGTTCACAGGGGCCCCTTGAAGCTTTCTTT. The chain joins TRBV28 to TRBJ1-1, with TRBD1 matching 7 bases. The CDR3 is made up of 13 amino acids. Per germline, CDR1 MDHEN and CDR2 SYDVKM. V trimming: 4 bases; J trimming: 7 bases; junction bases outside the gene matches: 6.

V usage is TRBV11-2 and J usage is TRBJ2-7, with D perhaps matching TRBD2 (5 bases). Trimming removed 7 bases at V and 3 bases at J, with 19 bases between. CDR3 length equals 15 residues. Germline CDR1 SGHAT, CDR2 FQNNGV. The CDR3 sequence: CASTLLQEGLYEQYF. CDR3 in DNA: TGTGCCAGCACTTTACTACAAGAGGGCCTCTACGAGCAGTACTTC.

Comment on this clone: Relative to the germline gene, one junction end is altered; a read error may explain this. The chain joins TRBV2 to TRBJ1-5, with D hard to call. CDR3 length: 12 residues. CDR1 SNHLY and CDR2 FYNNEI come from the germline V gene. DNA of the CDR3: TGTGTCAGCAGGTATAGCAATCAGCCCCAGCATTTT. It encodes CVSRYSNQPQHF.

The chain is built from TRBV6-6 and TRBJ1-1; the match to TRBD1 covers 9 bases. The CDR3 contains 13 residues. The ends lost 9 bases at V and 0 bases at J; junction bases unmatched: 2. Germline assignment: CDR1 MNHNY and CDR2 SVGAGI (reference sequence). CDR3 region: CASGQGLNTEAFF. The CDR3 DNA sequence: TGTGCCAGTGGACAGGGGTTGAACACTGAAGCTTTCTTT.

This clone has a single count. V usage is TRBV5-1 and J usage is TRBJ2-1; TRBD2 is a possible D gene (6 bases). The CDR3 covers 12 residues. Trimming shortened V by 7 bases and J by 5 bases, and 10 bases separated the two germline ends. CDR1 is SGHRS, CDR2 YFSETQ, per germline. This chain's CDR3 is CASLSGHNEQFF. CDR3 DNA sequence: TGCGCCAGCCTAAGCGGGCACAATGAGCAGTTCTTC.

The V call is TRBV7-8, the J call TRBJ2-5, with a possible D match to TRBD1 (6 bases). The germline V and J ends were trimmed by 1 base and 2 bases, with 23 bases remaining between them. Germline assignment: CDR1 SGHVS and CDR2 FQNEAQ. This CDR3 region has 19 residues. The DNA of the CDR3 is TGTGCCAGCAGCTTAGTTGAGCCGGTTTATGGGGGCTCACAAGAGACCCAGTACTTC. Translated: CASSLVEPVYGGSQETQYF.

This clone was seen only a few times. One end of the junction fails to match germline, which may point to a read error. The chain couples TRBV7-3 to TRBJ2-7; 8 nucleotides line up with TRBD1. This CDR3 comprises 15 residues. Germline CDR1 is SGHTA and CDR2 is FQGTGA. CDR3 protein: CASSVTGGPTYEQYF. As DNA, the CDR3 is TGTGCCAGCAGCGTAACAGGGGGACCTACCTACGAGCAGTACTTC. The entire variable domain, with the rest obtained from reference TRBV7-3 and TRBJ2-7, is as follows: GAGVSQTPSNKVTEKGKYVELRCDPISGHTALYWYRQSLGQGPEFLIYFQGTGAADDSGLPNDRFFAVRPEGSVSTLKIQRTERGDSAVYLCASSVTGGPTYEQYFGPGTRLTVT.

This clone was seen a handful of times. J is TRBJ2-7 and V is TRBV7-9; weak D call: TRBD1 (6 bases). The V gene lost 5 bases and the J gene lost 3 bases, with 11 bases spanning the gap. The CDR3 is made up of 13 amino acids. CDR1 SEHNR and CDR2 FQNEAQ come from the germline V gene (reference sequence). This chain's CDR3 is CASSLQGIYEQYF. In nucleotides, the CDR3 is TGTGCCAGCAGCCTCCAGGGGATCTACGAGCAGTACTTC. Combining the CDR3 with reference TRBV7-9 and TRBJ2-7 gives the whole variable domain DTGVSQNPRHKITKRGQNVTFRCDPISEHNRLYWYRQTLGQGPEFLTYFQNEAQLEKSRLLSDRFSAERPKGSFSTLEIQRTEQGDSAMYLCASSLQGIYEQYFGPGTRLTVT.

This chain links TRBV6-6 with TRBJ1-1; 7 bases line up with TRBD1. This CDR3 contains 14 residues. Germline CDR1 reads MNHNY; CDR2 reads SVGAGI (reference sequence). V gave up 7 bases and J gave up 2 bases; unmatched junction bases: 7. CDR3 coding DNA: TGTGCCAGCATCCCCGACAGGGCTAACACTGAAGCTTTCTTT. It is translated as CASIPDRANTEAFF.

This clone was found a few times. This chain connects TRBV5-1 to TRBJ1-1; 10 nucleotides line up with TRBD1. The V segment lost 2 bases and the J segment 1 base; nucleotides outside the gene matches: 5. CDR3 size: 16 residues. Germline V gene sequence: CDR1 SGHRS, CDR2 YFSETQ. In DNA, the CDR3 is TGCGCCAGCAGCTTCCGGACAGGGGGAGAGAACACTGAAGCTTTCTTT. It translates to CASSFRTGGENTEAFF.

This clone has a single count. The chain is built from TRBV7-2 and TRBJ1-1; no reliable D call. The CDR3 runs to 15 residues. In germline, CDR1 is SGHTA, CDR2 FQGNSA. Trimming removed 5 bases from V and 0 bases from J, with 13 bases in between. CDR3 sequence reads: CASSPRRGMNTEAFF. Written as DNA, the CDR3 is TGTGCCAGCAGCCCCAGGCGAGGGATGAACACTGAAGCTTTCTTT.

This chain links TRBV2 with TRBJ2-7; D perhaps matches TRBD2 (6 bases). CDR1 SNHLY and CDR2 FYNNEI come from the germline V gene. Trimming cost V 8 bases and J 6 bases, with 20 bases left between them. CDR3 length: 14 amino acids. CDR3 bases: TGTGCCAGCCTCTCCCGGGACGGAGGGCCCGAGCAGTACTTC. Translating gives CASLSRDGGPEQYF.

The genes are TRBV2 and TRBJ2-2; TRBD2 might be the D (5 bases). Trimming removed 9 bases from V and 0 bases from J, with 11 bases in between. The CDR3 spans 14 residues. Per germline, CDR1 SNHLY and CDR2 FYNNEI. CDR3 sequence reads: CASGGFANTGELFF. CDR3 DNA sequence: TGTGCCAGTGGCGGGTTCGCGAACACCGGGGAGCTGTTTTTT.